Included here is one T cell receptor beta chain sequence, with context. The sample originates from a study of blood T cell repertoires in COVID-19. Germline lookup yields CDR1 SGHRS and CDR2 YFSETQ. The CDR3 runs to 17 residues. Trimming cost V 2 bases and J 9 bases, with 21 bases left between them. In the original analysis: Amplification of reference gene primers provided the estimated nucleated cell counts. Sequenced by immunoSEQ multiplex PCR; TCRdb stores in-frame clones only, minus some. The D gene and trimming were derived from the DNA, and the V and J assignments and clone size from that table. The sample records fewer than 150,000 clones, 88% being singletons.

This sequence was found in a human donor in a cohort sampled during active COVID-19. The chain employs TRBV5-1 and TRBJ1-6, with a weak D call TRBD1 (5 bases). Input material: peripheral blood. DNA for the CDR3: TGCGCCAGCAGCTTTGGGACTTTCAGGGATGGGATTTCACCCCTCCACTTT. Its translation is CASSFGTFRDGISPLHF. Supplemented by reference TRBV5-1 and TRBJ1-6, the full variable domain reads KAGVTQTPRYLIKTRGQQVTLSCSPISGHRSVSWYQQTPGQGLQFLFEYFSETQRNKGNFPGRFSGRQFSNSRSEMNVSTLELGDSALYLCASSFGTFRDGISPLHFGNGTRLTVT.